The 3 T cell receptor beta chains below all came from one sample that was sequenced in a study of cytomegalovirus exposure and HLA in healthy donors. In the PCR, 60 Vbeta and 13 Jbeta primers were used. Sequencing was performed with immunoSEQ multiplex PCR; in TCRdb, only in-frame clones are kept and a portion is missing. This sample has about 100,000 clones, with roughly 78% found just once. Sequencing input: PBMCs. The receptor source for this set is an older woman in good health and CMV-seronegative.

This chain connects TRBV27 to TRBJ2-2, with D tentatively TRBD2 (6 bases). V lost 11 bases to trimming and J lost 4 bases, with 17 bases between them. Germline V gene sequence: CDR1 MNHEY, CDR2 SMNVEV (reference sequence). CDR3 length equals 14 residues. This chain's CDR3 is CASAVGGGTGELFF. The CDR3 DNA is TGTGCCTCTGCGGTGGGAGGAGGCACCGGGGAGCTGTTTTTT.

The chain uses TRBV7-2 and TRBJ2-3; D is ambiguous. The germline V gene has CDR1 SGHTA and CDR2 FQGNSA. Trimming pared 4 bases from V and 4 bases from J, leaving 3 bases between. The CDR3 has 11 residues. CDR3 coding DNA: TGTGCCAGCAGCTCAGCAGATACGCAGTATTTT. It yields the protein CASSSADTQYF.

The chain uses TRBV10-2 and TRBJ2-2; TRBD1 matches 9 bases. J lost 1 base, V lost 6 bases, and 3 bases had no gene match. CDR1 WSHSY and CDR2 SAAADI come from the germline V gene. The CDR3 contains 15 residues. The CDR3 reads CASSRGQGNTGELFF. The CDR3 DNA sequence: TGCGCCAGCAGCCGGGGACAGGGGAACACCGGGGAGCTGTTTTTT.